This T cell receptor beta chain was retrieved from a study of prognosis after radiotherapy for stage I lung cancer (dated by TCRdb to the early 2020s). Looking at the study overall: Around 20 stage I NSCLC patients were enrolled in Nanjing, China, between 2018 and early 2019. Around 14 patients presented with newly diagnosed primary stage I lung tumors, and about five carried oligometastatic NSCLC following surgical resection of the primary tumor. Every patient was regarded as medically inoperable, because of comorbidities in about 12 cases and refusal of surgery in about 7 cases. Ages in the cohort of more than 10 men and 6 women ranged from roughly 50 to 95 years, with a median of 74. On tumor histology, roughly 12 patients had adenocarcinoma and about seven had squamous cell carcinoma. SBRT was given in 3 to 5 fractions with a biologically effective dose of at least 100 Gy, using image-guided IMRT or VMAT. In every patient, SBRT was given without any concurrent therapy. After SBRT, distant metastases developed in four of the 19 patients at a median of 7 months, while the remaining 15 patients had no significant progression. Peripheral blood TCR beta repertoires were profiled in stage I NSCLC patients before and after stereotactic body radiotherapy, and the repertoires were related to distant failure. For each of the 20 or so patients, one blood sample was taken before SBRT and one after, so the study sequenced some 38 samples in total.

This clonotype has a count of ten or more. This receptor's antigen is unknown. No per-base quality is available; no much larger clone lies one base away. Two rounds of multiplex PCR on genomic DNA were used to amplify the TCR beta CDR3 region. The first PCR round used primers specific to each TRBV and TRBJ gene, and the primer sequences were filed in Chinese patent CN105087789A. Universal primers were used in the second PCR round. The Roche High Pure PCR Template Preparation Kit was used to extract genomic DNA from the frozen PBMCs. Paired-end sequencing with 151 bp reads was performed on the libraries using an Illumina HiSeq 3000. On the authors' methods: Raw reads lacking the multiplex PCR primer sequences were removed with CutAdapt. High-quality paired reads were merged into contigs with PEAR. By aligning each contig to reference sequences, MiXCR assigned the TRB V, D and J gene segments to that contig. CDR3 sequences were clustered by base quality and sequence similarity to remove sequencing errors. Shannon entropy normalized by the natural log of productive TCR sequence number was used as the measure of diversity. One minus Shannon entropy divided by the natural log of the number of unique clonotypes was used as the definition of clonality. The Youden index of ROC curves was used to select progression-free survival cut-offs for repertoire metrics, and analyses were performed in R 3.5.3. TCRdb reanalyzed the raw reads on its own, using fastp at Q25 for trimming and MiXCR for clone calling, and kept in-frame beta chains. Rows are unified per CDR3 protein, each entry keeping the most common DNA and genes. Clone size and V and J calls follow TCRdb, not the original study. The sample has 15,000 to 20,000 distinct CDR3 sequences on record, roughly two fifths of them singletons. The top ten constitute roughly two fifths of the sample.

All patients had node-negative disease on CT and PET/CT, and none had a history of other malignancies or had previously received chemotherapy or radiotherapy. Around 6 milliliters of peripheral venous blood were drawn into EDTA tubes at each of two time points. Ficoll-Paque Plus density-gradient centrifugation was used to isolate PBMCs. Right after collection, samples were kept at -80 degrees C until analysis. The investigation overall reported the following: After SBRT, the count of unique TCR clones dropped from a median of around 10,000 beforehand to approximately 7,100 afterward (Wilcoxon paired P=0.011). None of the reported P values were adjusted for multiple comparisons. Differences in TRBV and TRBJ usage frequencies by metastasis status were reportedly observed in two V genes at baseline and in several V and two J genes after SBRT. Whether the expanded TCR clones were tumor-specific was not determined. Post-SBRT Shannon entropy and its change from baseline were lower in patients who developed distant metastases; baseline Shannon entropy was not associated with metastases. The small cohort and short follow-up limited the study, so independent validation of the findings is needed.

This specimen was PBMCs, taken before or after stereotactic body radiation therapy (not recorded which). This TCR came from a donor over 45 with non-small cell lung cancer.

The CDR3 in this case is CASSLGGPTEAFF. The bases read TGCGCCAGCAGCTTGGGGGGACCCACTGAAGCTTTCTTT. The chain couples TRBV5-1 to TRBJ1-1; possibly the D gene is TRBD1, per 5 matching bases. V loses 0 bases of germline sequence and J loses 4 bases, and the interval between the two ends is 7 bases. CDR1 and CDR2 are drawn from the germline V gene: SGHRS, YFSETQ. Inclusive of the bounding cysteine and phenylalanine, the CDR3 is 13 residues long. The DNA shown is the 39-base CDR3, in frame from base 1. With all but the CDR3 taken from the reference TRBV5-1 and TRBJ1-1 genes, the full variable domain is: KAGVTQTPRYLIKTRGQQVTLSCSPISGHRSVSWYQQTPGQGLQFLFEYFSETQRNKGNFPGRFSGRQFSNSRSEMNVSTLELGDSALYLCASSLGGPTEAFFGQGTRLTVV.